The source of this T cell receptor beta chain is a study of quantifying T cell responses using KT2 cells. Turning to the study itself: TCR alpha and beta constant-region primers primed reverse transcription of RNA. Study-wide results and limits: Detection of KT2 sequences held at the lowest tested level, about one cell per 100,000 PBMC.

KT2, a clone with a known TCR, was spiked into unfractionated PBMC. An oligo carrying a UMI was ligated to the cDNA 3' end. First-round PCR used 3 to 4 cycles and beta primers RC1.1 and RC1.2 covering TRBC1 and TRBC2. TCRdb reprocessed the UMI-ligation and nested PCR reads with MiXCR, giving one entry per CDR3 protein. The repertoire consists of around 44,000 distinct CDR3 sequences, with approximately 15% occurring once and the leading ten covering 40% to 45%. A single count supports this clonotype. Its matching antigen is unknown. The sequence was collected from a human donor. What was sequenced was PBMCs spiked with cells of the T cell clone KT2.

The CDR3 bases are TGTGCCAGCAGCCATACACGTAACTATGGCTACACCTTC. It translates to CASSHTRNYGYTF. This chain uses TRBV14 with TRBJ1-2; unclear D gene. This CDR3 is 13 amino acids long. V was pared by 3 bases and J by 1 base, with 6 bases between. Germline-derived CDR1 and CDR2 are SGHDN and FVKESK.